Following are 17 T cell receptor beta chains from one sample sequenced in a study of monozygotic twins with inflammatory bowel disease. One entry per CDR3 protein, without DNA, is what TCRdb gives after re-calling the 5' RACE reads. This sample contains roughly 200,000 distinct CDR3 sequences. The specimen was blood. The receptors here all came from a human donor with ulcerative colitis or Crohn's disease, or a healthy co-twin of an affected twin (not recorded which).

CDR3: CSARRGGAHREGTEAFF. This chain connects TRBV20-1 to TRBJ1-1. Germline CDR1 DFQATT, CDR2 SNEGSKA (reference sequence). The CDR3 runs 17 residues.

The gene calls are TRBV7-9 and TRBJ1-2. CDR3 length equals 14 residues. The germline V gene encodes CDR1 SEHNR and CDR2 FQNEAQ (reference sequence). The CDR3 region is CASSLLGGDQGYTF.

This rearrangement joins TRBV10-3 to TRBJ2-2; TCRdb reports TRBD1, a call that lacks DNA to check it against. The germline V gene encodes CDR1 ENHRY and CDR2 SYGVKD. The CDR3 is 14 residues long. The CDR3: CAIRGQPNTGELFF.

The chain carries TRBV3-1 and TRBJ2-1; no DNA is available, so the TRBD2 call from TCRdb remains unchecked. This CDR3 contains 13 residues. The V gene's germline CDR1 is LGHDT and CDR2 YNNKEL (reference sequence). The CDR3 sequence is CASSQGSGGRQFF.

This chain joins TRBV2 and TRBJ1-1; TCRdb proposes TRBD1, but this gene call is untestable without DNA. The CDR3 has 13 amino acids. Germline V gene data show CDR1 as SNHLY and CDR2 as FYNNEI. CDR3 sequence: CASRKTGRTEAFF.

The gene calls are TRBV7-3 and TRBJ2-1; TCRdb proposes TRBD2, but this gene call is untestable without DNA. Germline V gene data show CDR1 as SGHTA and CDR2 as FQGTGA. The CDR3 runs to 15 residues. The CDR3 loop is CASSRTSAIYNEQFF.

The CDR3 protein is CASSPVGGPYEQYF. The V call is TRBV18, the J call TRBJ2-7. CDR1 is KGHSH and CDR2 is LQKENI in the germline V gene. The CDR3 contains 14 residues.

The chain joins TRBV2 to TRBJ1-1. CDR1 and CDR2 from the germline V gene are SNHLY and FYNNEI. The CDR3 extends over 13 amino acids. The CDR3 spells CASILEGNTEAFF.

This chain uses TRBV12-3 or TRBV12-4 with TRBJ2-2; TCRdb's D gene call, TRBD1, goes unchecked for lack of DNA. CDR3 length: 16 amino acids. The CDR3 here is CASSFSGGYGIGELFF.

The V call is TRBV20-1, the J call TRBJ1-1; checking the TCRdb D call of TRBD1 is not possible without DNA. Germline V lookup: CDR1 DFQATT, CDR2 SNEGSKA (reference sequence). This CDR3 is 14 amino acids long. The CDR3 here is CSADRVRMNTEAFF.

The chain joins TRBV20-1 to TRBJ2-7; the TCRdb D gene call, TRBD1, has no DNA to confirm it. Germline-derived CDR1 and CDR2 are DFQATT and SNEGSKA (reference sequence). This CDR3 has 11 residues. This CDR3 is CSASRGSEQYF.

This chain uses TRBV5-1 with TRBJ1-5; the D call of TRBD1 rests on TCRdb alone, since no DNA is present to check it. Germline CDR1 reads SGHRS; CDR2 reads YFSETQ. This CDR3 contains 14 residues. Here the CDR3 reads CASSLEQGGQPQHF.

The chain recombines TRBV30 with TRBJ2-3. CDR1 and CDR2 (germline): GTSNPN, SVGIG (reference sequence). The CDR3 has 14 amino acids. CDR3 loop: CAWSVLSAADTQYF.

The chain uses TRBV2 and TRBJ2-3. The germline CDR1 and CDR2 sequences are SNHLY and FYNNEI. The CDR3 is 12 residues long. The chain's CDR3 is CASSAGFDAQYF.

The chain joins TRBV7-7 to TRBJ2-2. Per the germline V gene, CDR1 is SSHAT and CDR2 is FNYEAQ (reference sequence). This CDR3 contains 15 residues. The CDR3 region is CASSLAQGGTGELFF. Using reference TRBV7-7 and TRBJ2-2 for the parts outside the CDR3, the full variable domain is GAGVSQSPRYKVTKRGQDVTLRCDPISSHATLYWYQQALGQGPEFLTYFNYEAQPDKSGLPSDRFSAERPEGSISTLTIQRTEQRDSAMYRCASSLAQGGTGELFFGEGSRLTVL.

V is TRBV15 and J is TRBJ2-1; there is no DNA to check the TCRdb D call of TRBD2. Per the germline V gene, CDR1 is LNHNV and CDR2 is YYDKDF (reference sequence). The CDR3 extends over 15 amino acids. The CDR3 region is CATSRVSGVGNEQFF.

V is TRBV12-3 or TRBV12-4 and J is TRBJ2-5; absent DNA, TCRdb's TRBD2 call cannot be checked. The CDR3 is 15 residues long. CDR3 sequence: CASSLGTPSTETQYF.